This TCR beta chain was recorded in a study of blood T cell repertoires in COVID-19. In the study overall: Material from acute and convalescent COVID-19 was sourced from the United States, Italy and Spain. Nucleic acid was either cDNA or gDNA, and it came from T cells, B-cell-depleted T cells, or PBMCs.

This clone was seen more than once but under ten times. CDR3 length equals 15 residues. Deletions cut 1 base from V and 3 bases from J, with 12 bases between. CDR1 is MGHRA, CDR2 YSYEKL, per germline. Original methodology: Amplification with reference gene primers provided the estimates of nucleated cell counts. Some clones are missing from TCRdb's copy, which holds only in-frame ones; the method was immunoSEQ multiplex PCR. The DNA gave D and trimming, while V, J and clone size come from that table. The profile shows 150,000 to 200,000 clones, about 86% of them singletons. The chain uses TRBV4-1 and TRBJ2-5; D is possibly TRBD1 (6 bases). The sequenced sample was peripheral blood. This receptor was identified in a man in his fifties with active or convalescent COVID-19. The CDR3 sequence: CASSQVASGEETQYF. CDR3 bases: TGCGCCAGCAGCCAAGTCGCATCAGGGGAAGAGACCCAGTACTTC.